This T cell receptor (beta chain) derives from a study of cytomegalovirus exposure and HLA in healthy donors. As for the study in general: An early release of data contained about 85 million unique TCRs, which came from HLA-typed donors.

Healthy bone marrow donors made up the cohort. A multiplex PCR was run with 60 Vbeta primers and 13 Jbeta primers. The repertoire was sequenced with immunoSEQ multiplex PCR; TCRdb's copy has only in-frame clones and lacks some. The sample contains more than 140,000 clones, about 75% of which appear only once. Overall study findings and caveats: Later analysis identified a missense DCLRE1C variant that was linked to TCR beta V- and J-gene trimming. Later analysis showed most CMV-associated TCR beta chains appearing HLA-restricted.

This clone has only one observation. The antigen remains unidentified. Germline V CDR1 and CDR2: SGHTA, FQGNSA. Unmatched junction bases numbered 8, after V lost 5 bases and J lost 5 bases. The CDR3 extends over 14 amino acids. The rearrangement links TRBV7-2 to TRBJ1-2, with 7 bases matching TRBD1. The TCR was taken from a man aged 35 to 55 in good health and CMV-seronegative. Material for sequencing was PBMCs. In DNA form, the CDR3 reads TGTGCCAGCAGCCCAGGGACAGCCGCTTATGGCTACACCTTC. This sequence encodes CASSPGTAAYGYTF. Looking up the rest from reference TRBV7-2 and TRBJ1-2 gives the full variable domain: GAGVSQSPSNKVTEKGKDVELRCDPISGHTALYWYRQSLGQGLEFLIYFQGNSAPDKSGLPSDRFSAERTGGSVSTLTIQRTQQEDSAVYLCASSPGTAAYGYTFGSGTRLTVV.